What follows are 11 T cell receptor beta chains derived from one specimen sequenced in a study of T cell responses to AZD1222 COVID-19 vaccine. Only in-frame clones appear in the TCRdb table, and some are missing; sequencing was by immunoSEQ multiplex PCR. The sample has about 85,000 clones; 75% to 90% are singletons. Specimen: peripheral blood, collected on day 0 of AZD1222 vaccination. Source of these receptors: an adult in good health.

The chain couples TRBV5-1 to TRBJ1-2, with D possibly TRBD1 on 6 matching bases. Trimming removed 3 bases at V and 3 bases at J, with 15 bases between. CDR1 and CDR2 from the germline V gene are SGHRS and YFSETQ. The CDR3 consists of 15 residues. The CDR3 loop reads CASSSSGEVDYGYTF. Here the CDR3 DNA reads TGCGCCAGCAGCTCCTCAGGGGAAGTTGACTATGGCTACACCTTC.

The V gene is TRBV2, the J gene TRBJ2-7; D assignment may be TRBD1 or TRBD2 (5 bases each). CDR3 size: 14 residues. Trimming pared 10 bases from V and 6 bases from J, leaving 22 bases between. Per the germline V gene, CDR1 is SNHLY and CDR2 is FYNNEI. DNA of the CDR3: TGTGCCACCGGAGGAGGCCAGGGTGGGAGCGAGCAGTACTTC. It translates to CATGGGQGGSEQYF.

The chain employs TRBV5-1 and TRBJ1-5; no definite D call. V shed 4 bases and J shed 2 bases, with 13 bases lying between them. Germline loops: CDR1 SGHRS, CDR2 YFSETQ. The CDR3 spans 15 residues. The CDR3 spells CASSPDVVGNQPQHF. The CDR3 DNA follows: TGCGCCAGCAGCCCCGACGTGGTTGGCAATCAGCCCCAGCATTTT. Drawing the rest from reference TRBV5-1 and TRBJ1-5, the complete variable domain is KAGVTQTPRYLIKTRGQQVTLSCSPISGHRSVSWYQQTPGQGLQFLFEYFSETQRNKGNFPGRFSGRQFSNSRSEMNVSTLELGDSALYLCASSPDVVGNQPQHFGDGTRLSIL.

V and J are TRBV6-6 and TRBJ1-2; D not certain. This CDR3 contains 13 residues. V was pared by 0 bases and J by 8 bases, with 10 bases between. Germline lookup yields CDR1 MNHNY and CDR2 SVGAGI (reference sequence). CDR3 region: CASSYSRGSGYTF. CDR3 DNA sequence: TGTGCCAGCAGTTACTCGCGGGGATCCGGCTACACCTTC.

The gene calls are TRBV6-2 or TRBV6-3 and TRBJ1-2; 7 bases align to TRBD1. Germline assignment: CDR1 MNHEY and CDR2 SVGEGT. CDR3 length: 15 residues. Trimming took 3 bases from V and 1 from J; bases not matched to a gene: 5. CDR3 coding DNA: TGTGCCAGCAGTTATGAGGACAGGATTAACTATGGCTACACCTTC. Translation gives CASSYEDRINYGYTF.

The genes are TRBV6-5 and TRBJ1-2; D possibly corresponds to TRBD1 (5 bases). Trimming left V 6 bases short and J 8 bases short, with 7 bases between. CDR1 and CDR2 from the germline V gene are MNHEY and SVGAGI. The CDR3 has 10 residues. CDR3 nucleotides: TGTGCCAGCAGACAGGCCGGCTACACCTTC. Translation: CASRQAGYTF.

The V gene is TRBV5-1, the J gene TRBJ1-4; D is possibly TRBD1 (5 bases). CDR1 and CDR2 from the germline V gene are SGHRS and YFSETQ. Trimming removed 0 bases at V and 14 bases at J, with 14 bases between. The CDR3 consists of 13 residues. The chain's CDR3 is CASSLDRGAGLFF. CDR3 DNA sequence: TGCGCCAGCAGCTTGGATAGGGGCGCGGGCCTGTTTTTT.

This clone was detected only once. The rearrangement links TRBV4-1 to TRBJ2-7; TRBD2 matches at 13 bases. This CDR3 region has 19 residues. Germline assignment: CDR1 MGHRA and CDR2 YSYEKL. V gave up 0 bases and J gave up 4 bases; unmatched junction bases: 12. CDR3 nucleotides: TGCGCCAGCAGCCAAGAGTTGACTAGCGGGAGGACCATTACTTACGAGCAGTACTTC. Amino acid sequence: CASSQELTSGRTITYEQYF.

This clone was picked up a small number of times. V usage is TRBV28 and J usage is TRBJ1-6, with no clear D. This CDR3 spans 14 amino acids. Germline CDR1 and CDR2: MDHEN and SYDVKM. The V end lost 7 bases, the J end lost 6 bases, and 13 bases lay between the germline ends. Here the CDR3 reads CASNIGRLNSPLHF. For the CDR3, the DNA is TGTGCCAGCAACATCGGGCGGCTTAATTCACCCCTCCACTTT.

V is TRBV5-4 and J is TRBJ1-1; no firm D call. The length of the CDR3 is 12 residues. CDR1 SGHNT and CDR2 YYREEE come from the germline V gene (reference sequence). Trimming cost V 3 bases and J 1 base, with 4 bases left between them. The CDR3 sequence: CASSSWNTEAFF. The CDR3 nucleotides are TGTGCCAGCAGCTCTTGGAACACTGAAGCTTTCTTT.

The gene calls are TRBV25-1 and TRBJ2-5; D remains unclear. Germline-derived CDR1 and CDR2 are MGHDK and SYGVNS. V shed 3 bases and J shed 5 bases, with 4 bases lying between them. CDR3 length: 11 residues. In DNA, the CDR3 is TGTGCCAGCAGTGATCGGGAGACCCAGTACTTC. Translation: CASSDRETQYF.